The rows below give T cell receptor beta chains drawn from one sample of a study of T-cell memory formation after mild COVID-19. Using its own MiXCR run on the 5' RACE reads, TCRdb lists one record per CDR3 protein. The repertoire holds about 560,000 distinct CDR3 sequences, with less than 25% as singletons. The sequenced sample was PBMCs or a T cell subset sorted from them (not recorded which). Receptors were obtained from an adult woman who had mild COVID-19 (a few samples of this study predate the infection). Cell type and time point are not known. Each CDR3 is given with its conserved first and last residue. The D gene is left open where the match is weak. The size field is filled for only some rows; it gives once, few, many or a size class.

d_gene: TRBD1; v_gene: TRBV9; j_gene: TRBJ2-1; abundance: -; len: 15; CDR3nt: TGTGCCAGCAGCGTCCCCCAGGGACAGAATAATGAGCAGTTCTTC; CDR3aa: CASSVPQGQNNEQFF
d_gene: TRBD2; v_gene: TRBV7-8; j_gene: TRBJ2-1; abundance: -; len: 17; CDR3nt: TGTGCCAGCAGCTTAGCCGCCGGGACTAGCGGGGGGGTTGAGCAGTTCTTC; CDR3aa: CASSLAAGTSGGVEQFF
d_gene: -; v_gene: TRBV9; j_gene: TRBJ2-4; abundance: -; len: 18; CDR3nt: TGTGCCAGCGGATCATTAAACAGGCCATATCTAGCCAAAAACATTCAGTACTTC; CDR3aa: CASGSLNRPYLAKNIQYF
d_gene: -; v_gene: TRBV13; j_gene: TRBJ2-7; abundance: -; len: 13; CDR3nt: TGTGCCAGCTCCCTAGGGGGGGCGACCGAGCAGTACTTC; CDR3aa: CASSLGGATEQYF
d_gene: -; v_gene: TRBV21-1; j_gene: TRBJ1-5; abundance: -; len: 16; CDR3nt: TGTGCCAGCAGCAAATGTACGGAATATAGCAATCAGCCCCAGCATTTT; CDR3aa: CASSKCTEYSNQPQHF
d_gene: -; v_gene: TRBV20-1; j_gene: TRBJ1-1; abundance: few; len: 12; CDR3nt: TGCAGTGCTGTAGCGAGGGTTACTGAAGCTTTCTTT; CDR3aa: CSAVARVTEAFF
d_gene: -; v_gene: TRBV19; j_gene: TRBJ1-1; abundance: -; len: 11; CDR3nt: TGTGCCAGTAGTATAGGCCTAGCGGCTTTCTTT; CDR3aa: CASSIGLAAFF
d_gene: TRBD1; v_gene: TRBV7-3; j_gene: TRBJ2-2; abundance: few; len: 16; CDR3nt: TGTGCCAGCAGGACTTCCGGGACAGGGCCGACCGGGGAGCTGTTTTTT; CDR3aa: CASRTSGTGPTGELFF
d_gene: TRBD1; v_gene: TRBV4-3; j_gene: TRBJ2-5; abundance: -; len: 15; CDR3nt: TGCGCCAGCAGCCCTTCCTGGGACAGGAGTGAGACCCAGTACTTC; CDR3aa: CASSPSWDRSETQYF
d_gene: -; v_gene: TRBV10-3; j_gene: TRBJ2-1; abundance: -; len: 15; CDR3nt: TGTGCCATCAGTGAGTCGGATCAACATGGGAATGAGCAGTTCTTC; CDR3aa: CAISESDQHGNEQFF
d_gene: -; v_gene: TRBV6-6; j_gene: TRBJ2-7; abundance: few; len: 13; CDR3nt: TGTGCCAGCAGACCAGCCGTCCCTTACGAGCAGTACTTC; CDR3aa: CASRPAVPYEQYF
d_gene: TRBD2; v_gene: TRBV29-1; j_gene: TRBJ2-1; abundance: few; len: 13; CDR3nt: TGCAGCGTTGTCGCGGGAGGGGTTGATGAGCAGTTCTTC; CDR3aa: CSVVAGGVDEQFF
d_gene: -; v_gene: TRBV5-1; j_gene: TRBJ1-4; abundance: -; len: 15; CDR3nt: TGCGCCAGCAGTCAATCAGGGGTTACTAATGAAAAACTGTTTTTT; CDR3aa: CASSQSGVTNEKLFF
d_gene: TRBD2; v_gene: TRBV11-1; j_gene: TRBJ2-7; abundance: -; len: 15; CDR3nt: TGTGCCAGCAGCTTACGGACTAGCGGGTACTACGAGCAGTACTTC; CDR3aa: CASSLRTSGYYEQYF
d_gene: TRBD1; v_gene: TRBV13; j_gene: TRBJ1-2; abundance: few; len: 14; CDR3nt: TGTGCCAGCAGCAGGCGGACAGGGGCTCGTGGCTACACCTTC; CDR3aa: CASSRRTGARGYTF
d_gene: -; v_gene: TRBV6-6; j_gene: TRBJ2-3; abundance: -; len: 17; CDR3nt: TGTGCCAGCAGTTACTCGAGTCAGGGCGCGAGCACAGATACGCAGTATTTT; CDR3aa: CASSYSSQGASTDTQYF
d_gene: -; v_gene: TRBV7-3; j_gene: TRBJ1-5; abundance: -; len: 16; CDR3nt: TGTGCCAGCAGCTGGGAGCGCCTACATAGCAATCAGCCCCAGCATTTT; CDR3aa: CASSWERLHSNQPQHF
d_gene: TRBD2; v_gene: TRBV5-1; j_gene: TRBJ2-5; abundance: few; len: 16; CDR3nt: TGCGCCAGCAGCTTGGGACTAGCGGGAGAAAAAGAGACCCAGTACTTC; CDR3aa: CASSLGLAGEKETQYF
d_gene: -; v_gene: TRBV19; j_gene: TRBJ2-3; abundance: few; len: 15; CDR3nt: TGTGCCAGTAGTAAACCGCAGGTCGGCACAGATACGCAGTATTTT; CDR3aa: CASSKPQVGTDTQYF
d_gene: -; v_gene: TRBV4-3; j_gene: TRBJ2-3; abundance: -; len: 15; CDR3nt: TGCGCCAGCAGCCAAGCGGCGGGAAGCACAGATACGCAGTATTTT; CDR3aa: CASSQAAGSTDTQYF
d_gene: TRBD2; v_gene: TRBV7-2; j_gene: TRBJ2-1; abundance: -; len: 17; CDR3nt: TGTGCCAGCAGCTCAACCGGTGGGACTAGCGTCTACAATGAGCAGTTCTTC; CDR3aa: CASSSTGGTSVYNEQFF
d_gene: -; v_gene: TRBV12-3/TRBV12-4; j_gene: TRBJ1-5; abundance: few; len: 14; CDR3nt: TGTGCCAGCAGTCCCCGGACGGGGTATCAGCCCCAGCATTTT; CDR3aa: CASSPRTGYQPQHF
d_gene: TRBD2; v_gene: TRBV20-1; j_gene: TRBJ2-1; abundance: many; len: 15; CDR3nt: TGCAGTGCTAGAGGGGAGGGGACCTCCTACAATGAGCAGTTCTTC; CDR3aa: CSARGEGTSYNEQFF
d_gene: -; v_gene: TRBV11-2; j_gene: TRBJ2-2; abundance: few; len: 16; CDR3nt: TGTGCCAGCAGCTTACCCTTGGGTTCGGGCACCGGGGAGCTGTTTTTT; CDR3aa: CASSLPLGSGTGELFF
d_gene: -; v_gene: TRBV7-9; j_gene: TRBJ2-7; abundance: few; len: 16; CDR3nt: TGTGCCAGCAGCTTAGAAAACACGGGGGCCCTCTACGAGCAGTACTTC; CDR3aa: CASSLENTGALYEQYF
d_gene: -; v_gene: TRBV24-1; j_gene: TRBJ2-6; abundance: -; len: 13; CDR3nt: TGTGCCACCAGTGATTGGCAGGGAAACGTCCTGACTTTC; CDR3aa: CATSDWQGNVLTF
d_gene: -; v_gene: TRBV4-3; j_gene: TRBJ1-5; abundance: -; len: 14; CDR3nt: TGCGCCAGCAGCCAACGGCTGGGCAATCAGCCCCAGCATTTT; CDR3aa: CASSQRLGNQPQHF
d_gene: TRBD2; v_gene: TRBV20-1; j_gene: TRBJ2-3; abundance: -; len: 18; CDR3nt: TGCAGTGCTAGAGGGGTCGTGGCGACTAGCGCCATCACAGATACGCAGTATTTT; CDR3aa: CSARGVVATSAITDTQYF
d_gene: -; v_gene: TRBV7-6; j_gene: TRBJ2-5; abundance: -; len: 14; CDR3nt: TGTGCCAGCAGCTTAGCGGTAATTTCTGGGACCCAGTACTTC; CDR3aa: CASSLAVISGTQYF
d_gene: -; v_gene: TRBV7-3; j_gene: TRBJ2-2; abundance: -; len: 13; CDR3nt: TGTGCCAGCAGCACGGAATTGACCGGGGAGCTGTTTTTT; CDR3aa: CASSTELTGELFF
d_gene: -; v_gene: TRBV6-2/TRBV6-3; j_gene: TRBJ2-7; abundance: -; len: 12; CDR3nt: TGTGCCAGCAGCCAGACAGACTACGAGCAGTACTTC; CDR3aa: CASSQTDYEQYF
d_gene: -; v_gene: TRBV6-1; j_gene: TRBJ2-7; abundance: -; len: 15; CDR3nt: TGTGCCAGCAGGTTATTTACCGGGACATACGACGAGCAGTACTTC; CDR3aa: CASRLFTGTYDEQYF
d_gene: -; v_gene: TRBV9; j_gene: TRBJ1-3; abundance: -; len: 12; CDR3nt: TGTGCCAGCAGCGACTTTGGAAACACCATATATTTT; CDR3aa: CASSDFGNTIYF
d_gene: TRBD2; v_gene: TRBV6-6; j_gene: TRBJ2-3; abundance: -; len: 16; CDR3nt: TGTGCCAGCAGTCCAAGTCTAGCGGGGCCCACAGATACGCAGTATTTT; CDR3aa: CASSPSLAGPTDTQYF
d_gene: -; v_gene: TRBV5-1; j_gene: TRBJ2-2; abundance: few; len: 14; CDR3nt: TGCGCCAGCAGCTCAATGAGGAACACCGGGGAGCTGTTTTTT; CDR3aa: CASSSMRNTGELFF
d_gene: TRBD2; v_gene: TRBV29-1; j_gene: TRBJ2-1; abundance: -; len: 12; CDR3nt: TGCAGCGTTTTTGCGGGAGATTATGAGCAGTTCTTC; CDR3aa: CSVFAGDYEQFF
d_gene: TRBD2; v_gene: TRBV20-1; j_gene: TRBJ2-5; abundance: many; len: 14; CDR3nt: TGCAGTGCTAAGTCAGGCGGGAGTGGAGAGACCCAGTACTTC; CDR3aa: CSAKSGGSGETQYF
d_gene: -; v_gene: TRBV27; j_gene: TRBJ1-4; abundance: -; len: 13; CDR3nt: TGTGCCAGCAGTTTACAGGGATCTGAAAAACTGTTTTTT; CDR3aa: CASSLQGSEKLFF
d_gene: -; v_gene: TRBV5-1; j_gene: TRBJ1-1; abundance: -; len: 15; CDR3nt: TGCGCCAGCAGCTTGGTCACGGGGGGGAACACTGAAGCTTTCTTT; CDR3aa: CASSLVTGGNTEAFF
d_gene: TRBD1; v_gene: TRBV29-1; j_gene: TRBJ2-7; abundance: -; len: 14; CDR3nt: TGCAGCGTTGGAAGGACAGGGGTGAGCTACGAGCAGTACTTC; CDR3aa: CSVGRTGVSYEQYF
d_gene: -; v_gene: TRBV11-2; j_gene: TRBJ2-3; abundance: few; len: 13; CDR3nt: TGTGCCAGCAGCTTAGGGGTCCAAGATACGCAGTATTTT; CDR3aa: CASSLGVQDTQYF